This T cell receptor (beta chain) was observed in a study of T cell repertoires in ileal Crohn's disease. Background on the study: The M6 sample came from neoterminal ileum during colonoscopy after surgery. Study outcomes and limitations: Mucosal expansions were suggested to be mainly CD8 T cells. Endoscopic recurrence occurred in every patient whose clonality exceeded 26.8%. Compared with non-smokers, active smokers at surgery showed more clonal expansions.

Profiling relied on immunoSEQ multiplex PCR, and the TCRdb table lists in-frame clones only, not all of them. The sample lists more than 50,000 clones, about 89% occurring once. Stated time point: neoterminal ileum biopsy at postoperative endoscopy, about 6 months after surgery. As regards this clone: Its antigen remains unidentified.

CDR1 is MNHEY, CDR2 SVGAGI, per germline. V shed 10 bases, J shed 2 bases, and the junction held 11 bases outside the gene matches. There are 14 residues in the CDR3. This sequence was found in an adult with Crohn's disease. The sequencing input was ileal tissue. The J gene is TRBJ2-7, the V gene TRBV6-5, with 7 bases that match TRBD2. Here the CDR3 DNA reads TGTGCCACAGGAAGGGCGGGAGCGACCTACGAGCAGTACTTC. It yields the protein CATGRAGATYEQYF.